Listed below are T cell receptor beta chains from one sample, sequenced in a study of blood T cell repertoires in COVID-19. Libraries were prepared by immunoSEQ multiplex PCR; TCRdb keeps only in-frame clonotypes and omits some of them. The sample lists about 240,000 clones, about four fifths seen once, with roughly 8% in the top ten. The sequencing sample was made of peripheral blood. The source is a woman at least 80 years old with COVID-19, enrolled during active disease. Both conserved end residues are part of each CDR3. A D gene is named only where the DNA matches it firmly. Some rows mark clone size as missing; the rest say once, few, many or name a class of expanded clone.

TRBJ1-4,TRBV2,NA,NA,TGTGCCAGCAGGTCTTCCCCGAATGAAAAACTGTTTTTT,CASRSSPNEKLFF
TRBJ1-4,TRBV18,NA,NA,TGTGCCAGCTCACGCCTGGACAGTGAAAAACTGTTTTTT,CASSRLDSEKLFF
TRBJ2-3,TRBV2,NA,NA,TGTGCCAGCAGTGGGGGGGGCACAGATACGCAGTATTTT,CASSGGGTDTQYF
TRBJ2-3,TRBV4-3,NA,few,TGCGCCAGCAGCCCAGCACTAGGGACTCGAGATACGCAGTATTTT,CASSPALGTRDTQYF
TRBJ1-1,TRBV6-4,TRBD1,NA,TGTGCCAGCAGTCCGGGACAGTCGAACACTGAAGCTTTCTTT,CASSPGQSNTEAFF
TRBJ1-4,TRBV27,NA,NA,TGTGCCAGCAGTTTATACGGGGGTAGAACTAATGAAAAACTGTTTTTT,CASSLYGGRTNEKLFF
TRBJ1-4,TRBV27,NA,NA,TGTGCCAGCAGTTGGGGAGGAGTTCGTGAAAAACTGTTTTTT,CASSWGGVREKLFF
TRBJ2-7,TRBV6-2/TRBV6-3,NA,NA,TGTGCCAGCAGTTCTCATAGCGGATCCTACGAGCAGTACTTC,CASSSHSGSYEQYF
TRBJ2-2,TRBV12-3/TRBV12-4,TRBD1,NA,TGTGCCAGCAGTAGGGACAGGGACCTGTTTTTT,CASSRDRDLFF
TRBJ2-6,TRBV2,TRBD1,NA,TGTGCCAGCAGTGAAACTGGACAGGGATCTGGGGCCAACGTCCTGACTTTC,CASSETGQGSGANVLTF
TRBJ1-5,TRBV7-9,TRBD1,NA,TGTGCCAGCAGCTTAGGGCGGGGACAGGGCTATCAGCCCCAGCATTTT,CASSLGRGQGYQPQHF
TRBJ1-5,TRBV2,NA,NA,TGTGCCAGCAGCCTTGAGAGGGCCCAGCCCCAGCATTTT,CASSLERAQPQHF
TRBJ2-6,TRBV4-1,TRBD1,NA,TGCGCCAGCAGCCAAGAGGGTGGGACAGGGACTGGGGCCAACGTCCTGACTTTC,CASSQEGGTGTGANVLTF
TRBJ1-6,TRBV2,NA,NA,TGTGCCAGCAGTGATACAGGGCTGTGGAATTCACCCCTCCACTTT,CASSDTGLWNSPLHF
TRBJ1-1,TRBV6-1,NA,NA,TGTGCCAGCAGTGAGTATGGAGGACAGAGAAACACTGAAGCTTTCTTT,CASSEYGGQRNTEAFF
TRBJ2-2,TRBV9,NA,NA,TGTGCCAGCAGTAGCGAGGCGAACACCGGGGAGCTGTTTTTT,CASSSEANTGELFF
TRBJ2-6,TRBV7-3,NA,NA,TGTGCCAGCAGCCCGGGACTCGGAGGAGGGGCCAACGTCCTGACTTTC,CASSPGLGGGANVLTF
TRBJ1-2,TRBV7-2,TRBD1,NA,TGTGCCAGCAGCTTCGGACAGGGGCTTGGCTACACCTTC,CASSFGQGLGYTF
TRBJ1-1,TRBV24-1,TRBD1,NA,TGTGCCACCAGTGAGGCAGGGGGCAGAAGGACTGAAGCTTTCTTT,CATSEAGGRRTEAFF
TRBJ2-3,TRBV6-2/TRBV6-3,TRBD2,NA,TGTGCCAGCAGTCAAAGACCGGGACTAGCGGGGGAGAACACAGATACGCAGTATTTT,CASSQRPGLAGENTDTQYF
TRBJ2-7,TRBV7-2,NA,NA,TGTGCCAGCAGCCCAGGGGTGGGGGCCTACGAGCAGTACTTC,CASSPGVGAYEQYF
TRBJ1-6,TRBV6-5,TRBD1,few,TGTGCCAGCAGGTCGGGACAGGGGGCATCACCCCTCCACTTT,CASRSGQGASPLHF
TRBJ1-5,TRBV11-2,NA,few,TGTGCCAGCGGCAGGGATAGCAATCAGCCCCAGCATTTT,CASGRDSNQPQHF
TRBJ2-7,TRBV7-9,NA,NA,TGTGCCAGCAGCTTAGGGACTAACCCCGAGCAGTACTTC,CASSLGTNPEQYF
TRBJ1-4,TRBV7-9,NA,few,TGTGCCAGCAGCTTCGGGAGAACAACTAATGAAAAACTGTTTTTT,CASSFGRTTNEKLFF
TRBJ1-2,TRBV27,NA,once,TGTGCCAGCAGTCCCGGCAGGGTCGGTGGCTACACCTTC,CASSPGRVGGYTF
TRBJ2-5,TRBV7-2,NA,NA,TGTGCCAGCAGCCCCGGGTCCGAGCAAGAGACCCAGTACTTC,CASSPGSEQETQYF
TRBJ2-7,TRBV30,NA,NA,TGTGCCTGGAGAGAAGGAGGGAGGAGCGAGCAGTACTTC,CAWREGGRSEQYF
TRBJ2-1,TRBV18,TRBD2,NA,TGTGCCAGCTCACCCGGGACTAGCGGGAGGGGTGAGCAGTTCTTC,CASSPGTSGRGEQFF
TRBJ1-2,TRBV2,NA,NA,TGTGCCAGCAGTGAAAGTTTGACATCCACTGGCTACACCTTC,CASSESLTSTGYTF
TRBJ1-3,TRBV12-5,NA,NA,TGTGCTAGTGGTTTGACCACAGGAGGAAACACCATATATTTT,CASGLTTGGNTIYF
TRBJ2-3,TRBV7-9,TRBD2,NA,TGTGCCAGCAGCCCGAGACTAGCGACTCCAGATACGCAGTATTTT,CASSPRLATPDTQYF
TRBJ2-7,TRBV6-4,TRBD1,NA,TGTGCCAGCAGTGACTCGACCGACAGGGCCTCGCCGTACTTC,CASSDSTDRASPYF
TRBJ2-1,TRBV5-1,NA,NA,TGCGCCAGCAGCTTGGTAGGGGGTGAGCAGTTCTTC,CASSLVGGEQFF
TRBJ2-1,TRBV27,NA,once,TGTGCCAGCAGTTCCACTACGAATGAGCAGTTCTTC,CASSSTTNEQFF
TRBJ2-5,TRBV7-2,NA,NA,TGTGCCAGCAGAGGGGGTAGACAAGAGACCCAGTACTTC,CASRGGRQETQYF
TRBJ1-6,TRBV28,TRBD1,few,TGTGCCAGCAGTCTTCCGACAGGGAACAATTCACCCCTCCACTTT,CASSLPTGNNSPLHF
TRBJ2-2,TRBV7-9,NA,NA,TGTGCCAGCAGGCTATTAGTTGGTACGGGGAGGACCAGCGGGGAGCTGTTTTTT,CASRLLVGTGRTSGELFF
TRBJ2-1,TRBV10-3,NA,NA,TGTGCCATCAGTGAGGTAGGGGATGAGCAGTTCTTC,CAISEVGDEQFF
TRBJ1-5,TRBV10-2,NA,NA,TGCGCCAGCACTTCTTCCGGGATTAACAATCAGCCCCAGCATTTT,CASTSSGINNQPQHF
TRBJ1-1,TRBV15,NA,NA,TGTGCCACCAGCGTAGGTTGGCGGGGCACTGAAGCTTTCTTT,CATSVGWRGTEAFF
TRBJ1-2,TRBV6-5,TRBD1,NA,TGTGCCAGCAGACTAGGACAGGGCGGCTATGGCTACACCTTC,CASRLGQGGYGYTF
TRBJ1-1,TRBV6-4,TRBD1,NA,TGTGCCAGCAGTGTCAAAAAACCGCCGGGACAGGGCACTGAAGCTTTCTTT,CASSVKKPPGQGTEAFF
TRBJ2-2,TRBV9,TRBD2,NA,TGTGCCAGCAACGGGGGGGTCAACACCGGGGAGCTGTTTTTT,CASNGGVNTGELFF
TRBJ2-7,TRBV7-9,TRBD1,NA,TGTGCCAGCAGCGAGCGTCCAGGGGGTCGGATGTACGAGCAGTACTTC,CASSERPGGRMYEQYF
TRBJ2-7,TRBV23-1,NA,NA,TGCGCCAGCAGTCCCCCTCCCAACAGGAGCTACGAGCAGTACTTC,CASSPPPNRSYEQYF
TRBJ2-2,TRBV15,NA,once,TGTGCCACCAGCAGAGGGCTTGTCGGGGAGCTGTTTTTT,CATSRGLVGELFF
TRBJ2-4,TRBV10-3,TRBD1,NA,TGTGCCATCAGTGAGGAGGAGACAGGGAGCATTCAGTACTTC,CAISEEETGSIQYF
TRBJ2-1,TRBV5-4,NA,NA,TGTGCCAGCAGCTTGAGTCAGGGGTACTACAATGAGCAGTTCTTC,CASSLSQGYYNEQFF
TRBJ1-4,TRBV9,TRBD1,NA,TGTGCCAGCAGCGCCGGGACAGTTAATGAAAAACTGTTTTTT,CASSAGTVNEKLFF
TRBJ2-7,TRBV19,TRBD1,NA,TGTGCCAGTAGTGTCCGGGACAGTTTATACGAGCAGTACTTC,CASSVRDSLYEQYF
TRBJ1-2,TRBV9,NA,once,TGTGCCAGCAGCGTAGATCCGGACTACTATGGCTACACCTTC,CASSVDPDYYGYTF
TRBJ1-6,TRBV5-5,TRBD1,NA,TGTGCCAGCAGCTTTGGGACAGGCTCTTCACCCCTCCACTTT,CASSFGTGSSPLHF
TRBJ2-7,TRBV23-1,NA,NA,TGCGCCAGGGAGAGCTCCTACGAGCAGTACTTC,CARESSYEQYF
TRBJ1-1,TRBV6-5,NA,NA,TGTGCCAGCAGTTTTCAGGGTGGAACTGAAGCTTTCTTT,CASSFQGGTEAFF
TRBJ2-7,TRBV7-8,TRBD2,NA,TGTGCCAGCAGCTCCGGGACTAGAACCTACGAGCAGTACTTC,CASSSGTRTYEQYF
TRBJ1-6,TRBV30,NA,NA,TGTGCCTGGAGTGTAACGGCAGGGCCAGGCTCACCCCTCCACTTT,CAWSVTAGPGSPLHF
TRBJ2-1,TRBV6-2/TRBV6-3,TRBD1,NA,TGTGCCAGCAGTAGACAGGGGGTTGGTGAGCAGTTCTTC,CASSRQGVGEQFF
TRBJ2-3,TRBV6-6,NA,few,TGTGCCAGCAGGCCGACTAGTTCAGATACGCAGTATTTT,CASRPTSSDTQYF